This T cell receptor beta chain was recorded in a study of blood T cell repertoires in COVID-19. TCRdb keeps only in-frame clones here, not all; method: immunoSEQ multiplex PCR. The table has approximately 90,000 clones, roughly 80% seen once; the top ten hold around a quarter. Sequenced sample: peripheral blood. The source of this sequence is an older man with active or convalescent COVID-19.

CDR3 loop: CASSDPREGLGNEQFF. The CDR3 nucleotides are TGTGCCAGCAGCGATCCCCGAGAGGGTCTGGGCAATGAGCAGTTCTTC. The genes are TRBV21-1 and TRBJ2-1; the table's D call of TRBD2 was not tested on the DNA. TRBV21-1 is a documented pseudogene. The CDR3 spans 16 residues.